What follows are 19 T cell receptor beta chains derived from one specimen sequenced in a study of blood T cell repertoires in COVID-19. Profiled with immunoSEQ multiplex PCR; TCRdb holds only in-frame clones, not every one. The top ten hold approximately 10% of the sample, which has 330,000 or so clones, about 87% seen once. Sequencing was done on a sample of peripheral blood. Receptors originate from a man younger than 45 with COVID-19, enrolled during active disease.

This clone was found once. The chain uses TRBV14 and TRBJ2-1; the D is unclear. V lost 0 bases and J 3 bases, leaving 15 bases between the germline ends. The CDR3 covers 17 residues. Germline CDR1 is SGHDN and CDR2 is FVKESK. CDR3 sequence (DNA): TGTGCCAGCAGCCAAGATACGGTCTTAACCCTCTACAATGAGCAGTTCTTC. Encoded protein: CASSQDTVLTLYNEQFF.

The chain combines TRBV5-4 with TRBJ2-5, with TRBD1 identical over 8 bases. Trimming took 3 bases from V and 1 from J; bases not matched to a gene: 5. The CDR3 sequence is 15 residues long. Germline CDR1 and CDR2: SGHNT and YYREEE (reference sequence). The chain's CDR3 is CASSSRDRSQETQYF. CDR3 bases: TGTGCCAGCAGCTCCCGGGACAGGAGCCAAGAGACCCAGTACTTC.

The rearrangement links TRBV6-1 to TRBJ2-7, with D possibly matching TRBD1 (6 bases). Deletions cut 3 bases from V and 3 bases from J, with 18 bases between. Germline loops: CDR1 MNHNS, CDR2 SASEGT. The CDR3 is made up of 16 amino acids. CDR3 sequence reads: CASSEPNRVVHYEQYF. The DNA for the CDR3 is TGTGCCAGCAGTGAGCCTAACAGGGTCGTTCACTACGAGCAGTACTTC.

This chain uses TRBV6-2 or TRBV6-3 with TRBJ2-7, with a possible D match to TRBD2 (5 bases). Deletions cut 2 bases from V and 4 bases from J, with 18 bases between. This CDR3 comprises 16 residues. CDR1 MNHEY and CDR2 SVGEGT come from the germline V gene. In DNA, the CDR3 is TGTGCCAGCAGTTACGATAGCGCAGGAGGTACGTACGAGCAGTACTTC. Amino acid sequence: CASSYDSAGGTYEQYF.

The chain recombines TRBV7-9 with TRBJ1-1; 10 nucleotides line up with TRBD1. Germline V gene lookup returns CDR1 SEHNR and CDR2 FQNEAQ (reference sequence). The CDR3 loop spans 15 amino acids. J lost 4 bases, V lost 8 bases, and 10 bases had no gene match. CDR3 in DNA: TGTGCCAGCGTCCCCGGGACAGGGGTACGCACTGAAGCTTTCTTT. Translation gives CASVPGTGVRTEAFF. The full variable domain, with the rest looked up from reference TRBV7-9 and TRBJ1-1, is DTGVSQNPRHKITKRGQNVTFRCDPISEHNRLYWYRQTLGQGPEFLTYFQNEAQLEKSRLLSDRFSAERPKGSFSTLEIQRTEQGDSAMYLCASVPGTGVRTEAFFGQGTRLTVV.

In nucleotides, the CDR3 is TGTGCCAGCTCTCAGGGGGAGAACTATGGCTACACCTTC. Protein: CASSQGENYGYTF. The rearrangement joins TRBV18 to TRBJ1-2; 7 bases align to TRBD1. V lost 6 bases and J lost 2; bases outside the gene matches: 3. There are 13 residues in the CDR3. The germline V gene has CDR1 KGHSH and CDR2 LQKENI.

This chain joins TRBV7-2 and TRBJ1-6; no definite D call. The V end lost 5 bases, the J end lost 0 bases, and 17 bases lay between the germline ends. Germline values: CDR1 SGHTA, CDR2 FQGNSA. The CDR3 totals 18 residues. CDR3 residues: CASSPRGGPSSYNSPLHF. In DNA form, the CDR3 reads TGTGCCAGCAGCCCCCGGGGTGGTCCGAGCTCCTATAATTCACCCCTCCACTTT.

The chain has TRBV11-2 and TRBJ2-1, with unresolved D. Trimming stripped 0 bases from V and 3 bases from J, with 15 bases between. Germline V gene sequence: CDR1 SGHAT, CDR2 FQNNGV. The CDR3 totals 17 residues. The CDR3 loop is CASSLDRQRSDYNEQFF. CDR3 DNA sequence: TGTGCCAGCAGCTTAGATCGCCAGCGCTCGGACTACAATGAGCAGTTCTTC.

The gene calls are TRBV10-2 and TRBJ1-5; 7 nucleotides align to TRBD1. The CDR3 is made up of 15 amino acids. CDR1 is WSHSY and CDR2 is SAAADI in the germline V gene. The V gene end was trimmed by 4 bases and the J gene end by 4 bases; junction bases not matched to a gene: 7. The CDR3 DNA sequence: TGCGCCAGCAGTGCGACAGGGACACAAAATCAGCCCCAGCATTTT. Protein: CASSATGTQNQPQHF.

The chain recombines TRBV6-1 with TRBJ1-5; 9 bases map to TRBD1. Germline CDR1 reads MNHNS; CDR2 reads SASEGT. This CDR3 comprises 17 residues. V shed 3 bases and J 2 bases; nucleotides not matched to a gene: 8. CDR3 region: CASSDPPGQGGNQPQHF. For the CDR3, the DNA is TGTGCCAGCAGTGACCCTCCGGGACAGGGAGGCAATCAGCCCCAGCATTTT.

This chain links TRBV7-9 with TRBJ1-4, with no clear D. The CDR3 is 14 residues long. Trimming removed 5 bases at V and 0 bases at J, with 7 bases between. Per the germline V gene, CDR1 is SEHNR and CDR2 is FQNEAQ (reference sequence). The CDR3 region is CASSRRATNEKLFF. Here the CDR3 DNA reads TGTGCCAGCAGCCGCCGGGCAACTAATGAAAAACTGTTTTTT.

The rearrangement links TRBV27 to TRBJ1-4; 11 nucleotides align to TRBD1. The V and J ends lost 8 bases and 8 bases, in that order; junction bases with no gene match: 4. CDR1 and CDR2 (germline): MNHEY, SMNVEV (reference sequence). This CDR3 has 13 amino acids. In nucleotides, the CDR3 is TGTGCCAGCGGGGACAGGGGGACGGAAAAACTGTTTTTT. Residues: CASGDRGTEKLFF. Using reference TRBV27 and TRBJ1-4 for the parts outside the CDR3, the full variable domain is EAQVTQNPRYLITVTGKKLTVTCSQNMNHEYMSWYRQDPGLGLRQIYYSMNVEVTDKGDVPEGYKVSRKEKRNFPLILESPSPNQTSLYFCASGDRGTEKLFFGSGTQLSVL.

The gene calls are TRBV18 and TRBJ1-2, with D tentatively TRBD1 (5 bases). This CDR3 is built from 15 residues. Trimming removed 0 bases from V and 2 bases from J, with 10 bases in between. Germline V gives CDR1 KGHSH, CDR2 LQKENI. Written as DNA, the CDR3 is TGTGCCAGCTCACCACCTTTGACAGAGAACTATGGCTACACCTTC. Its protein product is CASSPPLTENYGYTF.

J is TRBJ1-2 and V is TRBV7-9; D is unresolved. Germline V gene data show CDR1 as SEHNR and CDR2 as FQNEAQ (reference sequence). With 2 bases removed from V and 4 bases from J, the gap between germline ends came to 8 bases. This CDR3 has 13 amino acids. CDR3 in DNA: TGTGCCAGCAGCTTATCCAGTCCCTATGGCTACACCTTC. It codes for CASSLSSPYGYTF.

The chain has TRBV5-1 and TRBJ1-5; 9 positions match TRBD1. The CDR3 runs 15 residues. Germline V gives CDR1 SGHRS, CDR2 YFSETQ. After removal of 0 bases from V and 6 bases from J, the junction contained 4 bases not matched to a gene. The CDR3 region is CASSLGQGDTQPQHF. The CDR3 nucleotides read TGCGCCAGCAGCTTGGGACAGGGGGATACTCAGCCCCAGCATTTT.

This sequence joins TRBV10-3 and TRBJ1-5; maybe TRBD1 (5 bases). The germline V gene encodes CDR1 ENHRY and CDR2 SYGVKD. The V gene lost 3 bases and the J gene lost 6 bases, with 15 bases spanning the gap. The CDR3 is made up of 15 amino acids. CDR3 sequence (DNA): TGTGCCATCAGTGACGGTTTCGGGGGACCTCAGCCCCAGCATTTT. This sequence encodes CAISDGFGGPQPQHF.

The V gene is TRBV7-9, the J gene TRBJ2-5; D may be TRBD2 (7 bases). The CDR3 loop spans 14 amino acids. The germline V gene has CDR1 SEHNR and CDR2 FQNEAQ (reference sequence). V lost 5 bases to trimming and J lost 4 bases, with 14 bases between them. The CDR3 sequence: CASSQTGGIETQYF. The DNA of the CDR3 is TGTGCCAGCAGCCAGACGGGGGGCATAGAGACCCAGTACTTC.

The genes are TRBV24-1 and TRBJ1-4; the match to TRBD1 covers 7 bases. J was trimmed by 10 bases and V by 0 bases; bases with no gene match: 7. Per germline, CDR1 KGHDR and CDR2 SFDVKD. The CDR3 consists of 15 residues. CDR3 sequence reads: CATSDLQQGWGKLFF. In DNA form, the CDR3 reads TGTGCCACCAGTGATTTGCAACAGGGGTGGGGAAAACTGTTTTTT.

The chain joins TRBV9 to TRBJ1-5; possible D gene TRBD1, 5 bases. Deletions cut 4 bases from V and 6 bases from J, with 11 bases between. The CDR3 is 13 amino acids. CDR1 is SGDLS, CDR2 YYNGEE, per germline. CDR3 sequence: CASSRGETQPQHF. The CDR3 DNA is TGTGCCAGCAGCAGGGGCGAGACTCAGCCCCAGCATTTT.